The entry that follows covers one T cell receptor beta chain sequence. Trimming removed 4 bases from V and 4 bases from J; junction bases left unmatched: 5. Germline loops: CDR1 LGHNA, CDR2 YSLEER. The CDR3 loop spans 15 amino acids. The data were taken from a study of Ad26.COV2.S vaccination and SARS-CoV-2 variants. Documented treatment: 19 received Ad26.COV2.S at low or high dose, single or two shots; 5 received placebo; per-sample allocation not given. On day 63 after the first injection, vaccine and placebo recipients gave samples. Generated by immunoSEQ multiplex PCR, the TCRdb table keeps only in-frame clones and is missing some. The data hold about 350,000 clones, with 88% observed a single time.

The sample was peripheral blood, taken in a trial of Ad26.COV2.S vaccine versus placebo. V gene TRBV4-3 combines with J gene TRBJ1-3; 9 nucleotides line up with TRBD1. This clonotype originated in a person aged 18-65 years who received the Ad26.COV2.S COVID-19 vaccine or a placebo. CDR3 region: CASSRGTGLGNTIYF. CDR3 coding DNA: TGCGCCAGCAGCCGAGGGACAGGGCTGGGAAACACCATATATTTT.